The sequence of this TCR beta chain was determined in a study of blood T cell repertoires in COVID-19. This clone was seen just once. V lost 10 bases and J 5 bases, leaving 18 bases between the germline ends. This CDR3 is 13 amino acids long. TCRdb's table, derived via immunoSEQ multiplex PCR, lists solely in-frame clones and lacks some. The sample has 110,000 to 150,000 clones, over 75% seen once; the top ten hold around 1.7%. The rearrangement uses TRBV12-3 or TRBV12-4 and TRBJ2-7; possibly TRBD2 for D (5 bases). Sequencing was performed on peripheral blood. The sequence was collected from a woman aged 50 to 60 with acute or convalescent COVID-19. The CDR3 DNA sequence: TGTGCCATCCTCCGACGGGAACACCACGAGCAGTACTTC. The encoded protein is CAILRREHHEQYF.